These 3 T cell receptor beta chains were all obtained from the same sample, sequenced in a study of graft-versus-host responses after intestinal transplantation. Intraepithelial and lamina propria lymphocytes were released after the graft tissue was processed. Clones were read by immunoSEQ multiplex PCR, and TCRdb kept only the in-frame ones, dropping some. The data hold 9,500 to 13,000 clones, with roughly three quarters observed a single time. This specimen consisted of ileum tissue, obtained 23 days after intestinal transplant. These receptors were taken from a human patient who received an intestinal transplant, so some T cells may come from the graft donor.

V and J are TRBV2 and TRBJ1-6, with 7 positions matching TRBD1. V shed 6 bases and J 0 bases; nucleotides not matched to a gene: 17. Germline V lookup: CDR1 SNHLY, CDR2 FYNNEI. This CDR3 is 20 amino acids long. The CDR3: CASSPKGRGQRSSYNSPLHF. The CDR3 DNA follows: TGTGCCAGCAGCCCTAAGGGGAGGGGGCAAAGGAGCTCCTATAATTCACCCCTCCACTTT.

This sequence joins TRBV28 and TRBJ2-1; D is uncertain. V was clipped by 2 bases and J by 6 bases, with 8 bases between them. The CDR3 consists of 13 residues. Germline V gene lookup returns CDR1 MDHEN and CDR2 SYDVKM. CDR3 in amino acids: CASSLGASNEQFF. The DNA for the CDR3 is TGTGCCAGCAGTTTAGGAGCCAGCAATGAGCAGTTCTTC. Based on the CDR3 plus reference TRBV28 and TRBJ2-1, the full variable domain is DVKVTQSSRYLVKRTGEKVFLECVQDMDHENMFWYRQDPGLGLRLIYFSYDVKMKEKGDIPEGYSVSREKKERFSLILESASTNQTSMYLCASSLGASNEQFFGPGTRLTVL.

The V call is TRBV28, the J call TRBJ2-2; 10 nucleotides agree with TRBD2. The trim removed 2 bases at V and 6 bases at J, leaving 12 bases unmatched. Per germline, CDR1 MDHEN and CDR2 SYDVKM. The CDR3 is 18 amino acids. This CDR3 is CASSLRWIEREGPGELFF. CDR3 coding DNA: TGTGCCAGCAGTTTAAGGTGGATAGAGCGGGAGGGCCCCGGGGAGCTGTTTTTT.